This T cell receptor beta chain was recorded in a study of T-cell reconstitution after alpha-beta-depleted transplantation in children. Study-level results: T-cell counts and diversity at one year post-transplant came mainly from newly produced T cells. Several patients had high TCRbeta diversity at day 60; it came from surviving recipient T cells and thymic progenitors. Several hundred expanded graft clones reportedly supplied alpha-beta T cells about two months after transplant.

Preparation of the TCRbeta library used unique molecular identifiers. From the PCR reads, TCRdb called clonotypes with MiXCR, one entry per CDR3 protein. The repertoire holds around 600,000 distinct CDR3 sequences, with 23% as singletons. Germline V gives CDR1 SEHNR, CDR2 FQNEAQ (reference sequence). The CDR3 extends over 16 amino acids. Trimming took off 5 bases at V and 0 bases at J, with 11 bases between the two ends. This clonotype showed up just a few times. Its matching antigen is unknown. The genes are TRBV7-9 and TRBJ2-6; D remains unclear. The sequenced sample was PBMCs, mostly from graft donor cells, obtained 360 days after TCRalphabeta/CD19-depleted stem cell transplant. This receptor was taken from a boy under two years old who had a stem cell transplant for acute myeloid leukemia, so the T cells may come from the graft donor. The CDR3 bases are TGTGCCAGCAGCCAGAGGAGTTTCTCTGGGGCCAACGTCCTGACTTTC. This sequence encodes CASSQRSFSGANVLTF.